A single sample gave rise to the 5 T cell receptor beta chains below, sequenced in a study of a mutant IDH1 vaccine in newly diagnosed glioma. Their antigen targets remain unknown. Profiled with immunoSEQ multiplex PCR; TCRdb holds only in-frame clones, not every one. The table has 45,000 to 55,000 clones, roughly 80% seen once. The time point denotes: week 47, end of study. What each vaccine dose contained was 300 ug of mutant IDH1 20-mer peptide, accompanied by topical imiquimod. Source: PBMCs, taken from a glioma patient whose treatment included an IDH1 peptide vaccine. All receptors come from a young woman with glioma. Some clones in this sample may be carry-over from other donors' samples.

This clone was recorded a few times. The rearrangement links TRBV30 to TRBJ1-3; D is possibly TRBD1 (5 bases). The length of the CDR3 is 14 residues. V was pared by 4 bases and J by 0 bases, with 10 bases between. CDR1 GTSNPN and CDR2 SVGIG come from the germline V gene (reference sequence). DNA of the CDR3: TGTGCCTGGAATCAGGGCTCCTCTGGAAACACCATATATTTT. Its translation is CAWNQGSSGNTIYF.

The count of this clone is one. The J gene is TRBJ2-1, the V gene TRBV5-4; 12 bases are shared with TRBD2. The length of the CDR3 is 16 residues. Germline values: CDR1 SGHNT, CDR2 YYREEE (reference sequence). V shed 2 bases and J 4 bases; nucleotides not matched to a gene: 4. The CDR3 DNA sequence: TGTGCCAGCAGCTTTGGGACTAGCGGGCCGTACAATGAGCAGTTCTTC. Its protein is CASSFGTSGPYNEQFF.

The chain uses TRBV28 and TRBJ2-7, with D perhaps given as TRBD1 or TRBD2 (5 bases each). Trimming took off 5 bases at V and 12 bases at J, with 14 bases between the two ends. Per germline, CDR1 MDHEN and CDR2 SYDVKM. There are 11 residues in the CDR3. CDR3 coding DNA: TGTGCCAGCAGTCCGCCCGCAGGGACGTACTTC. This translates into CASSPPAGTYF.

Worth noting for this clone: Sequence at one end of the junction differs from germline and may be a read error. This chain joins TRBV2 and TRBJ2-7, with 7 bases that match TRBD1. Germline V gene lookup returns CDR1 SNHLY and CDR2 FYNNEI. This CDR3 region has 14 residues. The CDR3, as DNA: TGTGCCAGCAGTGAACCGGGACAGCCATACGACCAGTACTTC. It specifies CASSEPGQPYDQYF.

The CDR3 coding sequence is TGTGCCAGCAGCTGGGGACTAGGGGAGGCTAACAATGAGCAGTTCTTC. Translating gives CASSWGLGEANNEQFF. The rearrangement joins TRBV5-6 to TRBJ2-1; 8 bases agree with TRBD2. The length of the CDR3 is 16 residues. Trimming took 3 bases from V and 5 from J; bases not matched to a gene: 10. The germline V gene encodes CDR1 SGHDT and CDR2 YYEEEE.